Each of the 18 T cell receptor beta chains below was sequenced from the same sample in a study of blood T cells in healthy people across ages. Next came a second PCR, run for roughly 6 to 11 cycles, which used a sample-barcoded 5' primer along with a J-beta primer mix. Via MiXCR, TCRdb re-called the 5' RACE reads, giving one row per CDR3 protein. The sample holds about 700,000 distinct CDR3 sequences; roughly 32% are singletons and the top ten take approximately 15%. Sequencing was performed on blood. Receptor source: a woman aged 80 or over in good health.

This clonotype has at least ten counts. Here the CDR3 DNA reads TGTGCCAGCAGTGTACAACTAGCGGGGAAAGAGACCCAGTACTTC. This codes for CASSVQLAGKETQYF. This chain connects TRBV6-1 to TRBJ2-5; 10 nucleotides line up with TRBD2. Trimming cost V 4 bases and J 3 bases; bases outside gene matches: 5. The CDR3 sequence is 15 residues long. Per the germline V gene, CDR1 is MNHNS and CDR2 is SASEGT.

This clonotype was observed at least ten times. This chain connects TRBV24-1 to TRBJ2-3; D remains unclear. From germline, CDR1 is KGHDR and CDR2 SFDVKD. Trimming removed 4 bases at V and 6 bases at J, with 10 bases between. CDR3 length: 13 amino acids. CDR3 in DNA: TGTGCCACCAGTGACTTAGGGTCGGATACGCAGTATTTT. Its protein product is CATSDLGSDTQYF.

This clonotype came up a few times. V usage is TRBV6-6 and J usage is TRBJ2-3, with D tentatively TRBD1 (6 bases). Trimming shortened V by 6 bases and J by 3 bases, and 10 bases separated the two germline ends. CDR1 and CDR2 (germline): MNHNY, SVGAGI (reference sequence). The CDR3 is 13 amino acids. DNA for the CDR3: TGTGCCAGCAGGGACAGTGGGACAGATACGCAGTATTTT. Its protein is CASRDSGTDTQYF.

This clonotype was detected ten times or more. The V call is TRBV25-1, the J call TRBJ2-1; D is perhaps TRBD1 or TRBD2 (5 bases each). The CDR3 has 13 residues. V lost 3 bases and J 6 bases, leaving 9 bases between the germline ends. CDR1 and CDR2 (germline): MGHDK, SYGVNS. The CDR3 spells CASSDPGRNEQFF. The CDR3 bases are TGTGCCAGCAGTGACCCGGGGCGCAATGAGCAGTTCTTC.

A few counts support this clonotype. A much bigger clone sits one base away, suggesting this may be a read error. Written as DNA, the CDR3 is TGTGCCAGCAGCCCCGCGGTTAGCGGGGGGGCCCGAGGGACCCAGTACTTC. Translating it yields CASSPAVSGGARGTQYF. This chain links TRBV7-8 with TRBJ2-7, with 11 bases that match TRBD2. The better agreement between TRBJ2-5 and the DNA end casts doubt on the J call. The V gene's germline CDR1 is SGHVS and CDR2 FQNEAQ. This CDR3 has 17 amino acids.

This clonotype was counted once. V is TRBV20-1 and J is TRBJ2-7; maybe TRBD1 (7 bases). The CDR3 is made up of 12 amino acids. Trimming took off 6 bases at V and 2 bases at J, with 11 bases between the two ends. Germline lookup yields CDR1 DFQATT and CDR2 SNEGSKA (reference sequence). CDR3 bases: TGCAGTGCGGCGGGACAGCCCTACGAGCAGTACTTC. It codes for CSAAGQPYEQYF.

This clonotype was recorded many times. The V and J genes are TRBV6-2 or TRBV6-3 and TRBJ2-3; D not resolved. There are 14 residues in the CDR3. V was shortened by 4 bases and J by 0 bases, with 8 bases between the two germline ends. CDR1 and CDR2 from the germline V gene are MNHEY and SVGEGT. CDR3 sequence (DNA): TGTGCCAGCAGTTCCACCCCTAGCACAGATACGCAGTATTTT. This gives the protein CASSSTPSTDTQYF.

The CDR3 reads CASTRGRDNEQFF. DNA for the CDR3: TGTGCCAGCACCAGGGGAAGGGACAATGAGCAGTTCTTC. The gene calls are TRBV25-1 and TRBJ2-1, with D perhaps matching TRBD1 (6 bases). Germline CDR1 MGHDK, CDR2 SYGVNS. Trimming removed 7 bases from V and 5 bases from J, with 12 bases in between. The length of the CDR3 is 13 residues.

This clonotype turned up a few times. This may come from a read error, since a much larger clone is one base off. The V gene is TRBV12-3 or TRBV12-4, the J gene TRBJ2-5; 9 bases fit TRBD1. The CDR3 sequence is 14 residues long. CDR3 loop: CVSSFGTGIKTQYF. As DNA, the CDR3 is TGTGTCAGCAGTTTCGGGACAGGGATAAAGACCCAGTACTTC.

The rearrangement uses TRBV7-8 and TRBJ2-7; the D gene is possibly TRBD2 (5 bases). This CDR3 is 16 amino acids long. The V end was cut by 1 base, the J end by 0 bases, with 13 bases between. Per germline, CDR1 SGHVS and CDR2 FQNEAQ. The CDR3 DNA follows: TGTGCCAGCAGCTTAGGGTCGTCAGGAGGCTCCTACGAGCAGTACTTC. Translating gives CASSLGSSGGSYEQYF.

This clonotype has more than one count but fewer than ten. The rearrangement links TRBV4-3 to TRBJ1-6; D not resolved. Trimming pared 1 base from V and 8 bases from J, leaving 9 bases between. The CDR3 has 14 amino acids. CDR1 LGHNA and CDR2 YSLEER come from the germline V gene. CDR3 bases: TGCGCCAGCAGCCAAGTGGTGCAGGATTCACCCCTCCACTTT. It is translated as CASSQVVQDSPLHF.

In this sample, this clonotype turned up once. A much more abundant neighbour one base away suggests this may be a read error. Given the absence of the conserved phenylalanine or tryptophan at the CDR3 end, a read error is likely. This chain uses TRBV6-5 with TRBJ2-3; possibly TRBD1 for D (6 bases). In germline, CDR1 is MNHEY, CDR2 SVGAGI. Trimming cost V 8 bases and J 0 bases, with 12 bases left between them. The CDR3 loop spans 14 amino acids. The CDR3, as DNA: TGTGCCAGCCCAGGGGACGGGAGCACAGATACGCAGTATTTG. Translated: CASPGDGSTDTQYL.

This clonotype was seen ten or more times. The V gene is TRBV2, the J gene TRBJ2-1; TRBD1 matches at 12 bases. CDR3 length: 15 amino acids. V dropped 4 bases and J dropped 6; count of bases not matched to a gene: 4. From germline, CDR1 is SNHLY and CDR2 FYNNEI. The DNA for the CDR3 is TGTGCCAGCAGTGCGGGACAGGGGGCGCGCAATGAGCAGTTCTTC. Protein sequence: CASSAGQGARNEQFF.

The chain recombines TRBV30 with TRBJ1-5; the D gene is possibly TRBD1 (5 bases). Deletions cut 7 bases from V and 9 bases from J, with 19 bases between. CDR1 and CDR2 (germline): GTSNPN, SVGIG (reference sequence). This CDR3 has 13 amino acids. CDR3 in amino acids: CASSTGRGTPQHF. As DNA, the CDR3 is TGTGCCTCTTCCACAGGCCGCGGCACGCCCCAGCATTTT.

Turning to this clonotype: This is likely a read error, given that the CDR3 carries no conserved phenylalanine or tryptophan at its end. This chain uses TRBV7-9 with TRBJ1-6; D perhaps matches TRBD1 (5 bases). Trimming removed 3 bases from V and 7 bases from J, with 10 bases in between. This CDR3 is built from 14 residues. Germline CDR1 reads SEHNR; CDR2 reads FQNEAQ (reference sequence). CDR3 region: CASSFRRDNSPLHC. For the CDR3, the DNA is TGTGCCAGCAGCTTTCGTCGGGACAATTCACCCCTCCACTGT.

Concerning this clonotype itself: A much larger clone is a single base away; this may be a read error. The chain has TRBV9 and TRBJ1-2; D ambiguous. This CDR3 spans 15 amino acids. Germline V gene sequence: CDR1 SGDLS, CDR2 YYNGEE. Trimming removed 2 bases from V and 5 bases from J, with 16 bases in between. The CDR3 loop reads CASSVMGNILYGYTF. CDR3 nucleotide sequence: TGTGCCAGCAGCGTCATGGGCAACATCCTTTATGGCTACACCTTC.

This clonotype came up many times. The chain employs TRBV29-1 and TRBJ2-7; D may be TRBD1 or TRBD2 (5 bases each). Germline V gives CDR1 SQVTM, CDR2 ANQGSEA. Between the trimmed V and J ends, which lost 4 bases and 4 bases, there was a span of 11 bases. CDR3 length equals 12 residues. The CDR3, as DNA: TGCAGCGTTGGCCCGGGACCTTACGAGCAGTACTTC. This sequence encodes CSVGPGPYEQYF.

In its sample, this clonotype was seen many times. The V and J genes are TRBV7-2 and TRBJ1-2; 7 nucleotides line up with TRBD1. J was trimmed by 8 bases and V by 5 bases; bases with no gene match: 8. CDR1 and CDR2 (germline): SGHTA, FQGNSA. CDR3 size: 13 residues. CDR3 DNA: TGTGCCAGCAGCCCCGACAGGGAAAAAGGCTACACCTTC. This encodes CASSPDREKGYTF. Full variable domain (rest looked up from reference TRBV7-2 and TRBJ1-2): GAGVSQSPSNKVTEKGKDVELRCDPISGHTALYWYRQSLGQGLEFLIYFQGNSAPDKSGLPSDRFSAERTGGSVSTLTIQRTQQEDSAVYLCASSPDREKGYTFGSGTRLTVV.